This T cell receptor (beta chain) stems from a study of T-cell memory formation after mild COVID-19 (dated by TCRdb to about 2021). Regarding the research as a whole: TCR sequence clusters from the two donors were found to be largely donor specific. In a couple of donors, T-cell clones that expanded and contracted after mild COVID-19 were tracked by sequencing TCRalpha and TCRbeta repertoires over time. The cohort was made up of two young adult volunteers, one female and one male, who were previously healthy.

V loses 2 bases, J loses 14 bases, and the germline ends lie 11 bases apart. The CDR3 has 11 amino acids, counting the end cysteine and phenylalanine. The CDR3 DNA has 33 bases and is translated from base 1. Per the germline V gene, SGHRS is the CDR1 and YFSETQ is the CDR2. Concerning this clonotype itself: Its binding antigen is unknown. It has no much larger one-base neighbor in the sample; base qualities were not kept.

Ficoll-Paque density gradient centrifugation was the method used to isolate PBMCs. General findings and caveats noted by the study authors: Balanced CD4/CD8 phenotypes were observed for clones contracting from day 15 to 85, whereas a bias towards CD4+ was observed for a second wave of clones expanding from day 15 to 37. Some responding clones were found in pre-infection memory, which suggests that pre-existing cross-reactive memory T cells took part in the SARS-CoV-2 response. The study included only two mild cases, and larger cohorts that include severe cases with pre-infection samples were judged to be necessary. Contracting CD4+ clones appeared mostly in the CM and EM memory subsets, whereas CD8+ clones were enriched in EMRA. The second-wave clones that peaked on day 37 were not confirmed to be SARS-CoV-2 specific.

Instrument used: Illumina NovaSeq 6000. TCRalpha and TCRbeta cDNA libraries were constructed by 5'RACE with constant-segment primers, with sample barcodes and unique molecular identifiers being introduced. Trizol reagent was used to extract RNA from every sample. Library amplification was performed in two PCR steps, and a second sample barcode and Illumina TruSeq adapters were introduced in the second step. The libraries were sequenced on an Illumina NovaSeq using 2 x 150 bp paired-end reads. On the authors' methods: The reads were demultiplexed and collapsed into UMI-guided consensus sequences using migec v1.2.7. Using mixcr v2.1.11, UMI consensuses were aligned to TRA and TRB V and J templates and then assembled into clonotypes. Clonotypes were classified as expanded or contracted when called significant by both edgeR and NoisET, with noise models trained on biological replicates. For edgeR calls, the cutoffs were a false discovery rate-adjusted p below 0.01 and a log2 fold-change threshold of 1. As an exploratory analysis of dynamics, max-normalized trajectories of the 1000 most abundant clonotypes were examined with PCA combined with hierarchical clustering. Each responding clone was given a CD4 or CD8 phenotype based on the CD4+ and CD8+ repertoires, which had been sequenced separately. Using fastp at Q25 and MiXCR, TCRdb reprocessed the public reads and kept productive beta chains. Every CDR3 protein is listed once, alongside the most common genes and DNA of its rows. Here the V and J calls rest on TCRdb's processing, not on the authors' analysis. The sample data list under 250,000 distinct CDR3 sequences, and 15% to 17% of these were observed just once. The ten largest account for 2% to 2.5% of the sample.

The sequencing sample was made of PBMCs or a T cell subset sorted from them (not recorded which). Recombination joined TRBV5-1 with TRBJ2-1, with a tentative D call of TRBD1 or TRBD2, each matching 5 bases. The clonotype originates from an adult woman who had mild COVID-19 (a few samples of this study predate the infection). The sample titles of this study are shuffled in the database, so cell type and time point are left out; the donor was told from shared clones. DNA sequence: TGCGCCAGCAGCTTAGGGACGGCTGAGTTCTTC. Protein translation: CASSLGTAEFF.